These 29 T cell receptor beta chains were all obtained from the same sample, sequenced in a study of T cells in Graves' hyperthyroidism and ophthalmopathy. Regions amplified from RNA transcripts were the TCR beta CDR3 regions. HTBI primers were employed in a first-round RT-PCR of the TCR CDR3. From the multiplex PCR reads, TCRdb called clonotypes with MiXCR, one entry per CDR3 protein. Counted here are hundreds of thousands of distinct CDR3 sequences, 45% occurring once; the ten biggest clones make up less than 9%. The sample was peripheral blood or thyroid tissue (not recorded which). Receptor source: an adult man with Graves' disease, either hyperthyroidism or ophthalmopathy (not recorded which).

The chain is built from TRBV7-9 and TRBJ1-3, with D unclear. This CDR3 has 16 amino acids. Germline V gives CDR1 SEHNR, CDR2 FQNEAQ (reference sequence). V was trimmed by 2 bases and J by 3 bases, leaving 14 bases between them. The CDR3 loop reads CASSLSSSALGNTIYF. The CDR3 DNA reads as TGTGCCAGCAGCTTATCGTCTTCGGCACTTGGAAACACCATATATTTT.

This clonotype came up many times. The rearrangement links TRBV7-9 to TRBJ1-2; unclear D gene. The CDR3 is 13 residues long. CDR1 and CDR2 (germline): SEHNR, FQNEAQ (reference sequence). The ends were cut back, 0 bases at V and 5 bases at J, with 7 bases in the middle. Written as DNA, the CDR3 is TGTGCCAGCAGCTTAGCGTTGTATTATGGCTACACCTTC. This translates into CASSLALYYGYTF.

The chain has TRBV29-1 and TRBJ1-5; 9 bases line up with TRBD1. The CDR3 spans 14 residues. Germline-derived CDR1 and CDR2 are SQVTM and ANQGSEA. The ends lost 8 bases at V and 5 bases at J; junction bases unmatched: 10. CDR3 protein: CSLGGTGTHQPQHF. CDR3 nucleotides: TGCAGCTTGGGCGGGACAGGGACCCATCAGCCCCAGCATTTT.

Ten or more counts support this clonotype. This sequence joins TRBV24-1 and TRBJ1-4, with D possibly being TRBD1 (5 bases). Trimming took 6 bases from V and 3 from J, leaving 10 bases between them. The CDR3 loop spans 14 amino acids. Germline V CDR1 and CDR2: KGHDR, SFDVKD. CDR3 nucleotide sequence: TGTGCCACCAGTTCGGGGCGGGCTAATGAAAAACTGTTTTTT. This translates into CATSSGRANEKLFF.

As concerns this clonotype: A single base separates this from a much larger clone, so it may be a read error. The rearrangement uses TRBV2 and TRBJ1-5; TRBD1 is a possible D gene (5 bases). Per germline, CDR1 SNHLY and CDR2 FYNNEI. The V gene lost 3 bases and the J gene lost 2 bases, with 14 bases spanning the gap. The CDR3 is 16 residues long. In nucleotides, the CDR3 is TGTGCCAGCAGTGACGCGCCGGGACTGGGCAATCAGCCCCAGCATTTT. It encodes CASSDAPGLGNQPQHF.

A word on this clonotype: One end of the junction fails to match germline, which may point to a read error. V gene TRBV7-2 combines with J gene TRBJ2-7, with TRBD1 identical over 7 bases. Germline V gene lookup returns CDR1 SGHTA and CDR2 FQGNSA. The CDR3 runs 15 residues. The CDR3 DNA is TGCGCCAGCAGCCAAGATCCCGGACAGGCCTACGAGCAGTACTTC. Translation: CASSQDPGQAYEQYF.

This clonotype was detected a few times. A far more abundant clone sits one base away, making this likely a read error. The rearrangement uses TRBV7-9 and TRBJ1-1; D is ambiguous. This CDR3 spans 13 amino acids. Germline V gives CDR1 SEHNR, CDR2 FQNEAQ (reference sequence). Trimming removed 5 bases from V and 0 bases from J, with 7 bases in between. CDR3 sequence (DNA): TGTGCCAGCAGCCGGAAGGTGAACACTGAAGCTTTCTTT. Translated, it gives CASSRKVNTEAFF.

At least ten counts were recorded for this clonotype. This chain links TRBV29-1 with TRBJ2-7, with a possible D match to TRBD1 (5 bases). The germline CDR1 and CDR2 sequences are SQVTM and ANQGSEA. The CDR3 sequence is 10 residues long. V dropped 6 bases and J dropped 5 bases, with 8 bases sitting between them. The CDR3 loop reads CSVREDEQYF. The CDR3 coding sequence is TGCAGCGTCAGGGAAGACGAGCAGTACTTC.

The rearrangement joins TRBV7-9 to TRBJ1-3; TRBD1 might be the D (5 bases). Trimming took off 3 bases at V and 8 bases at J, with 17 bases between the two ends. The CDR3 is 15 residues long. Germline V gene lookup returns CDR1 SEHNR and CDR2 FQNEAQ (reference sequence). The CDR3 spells CASSLETVNGYTIYF. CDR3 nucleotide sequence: TGTGCCAGCAGCTTGGAGACAGTCAATGGCTACACCATATATTTT.

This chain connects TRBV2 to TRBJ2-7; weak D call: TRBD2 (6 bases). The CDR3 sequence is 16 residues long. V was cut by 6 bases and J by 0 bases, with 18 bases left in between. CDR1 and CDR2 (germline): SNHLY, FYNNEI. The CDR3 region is CASRRLFGGVSYEQYF. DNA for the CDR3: TGTGCCAGCAGACGACTCTTTGGCGGGGTCTCCTACGAGCAGTACTTC.

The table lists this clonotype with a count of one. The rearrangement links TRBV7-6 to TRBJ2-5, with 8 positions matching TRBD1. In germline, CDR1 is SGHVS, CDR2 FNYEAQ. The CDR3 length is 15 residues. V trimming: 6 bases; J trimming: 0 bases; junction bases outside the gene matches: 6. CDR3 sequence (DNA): TGTGCCAGCAGTGGCGGGACAGGTCACCAAGAGACCCAGTACTTC. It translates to CASSGGTGHQETQYF.

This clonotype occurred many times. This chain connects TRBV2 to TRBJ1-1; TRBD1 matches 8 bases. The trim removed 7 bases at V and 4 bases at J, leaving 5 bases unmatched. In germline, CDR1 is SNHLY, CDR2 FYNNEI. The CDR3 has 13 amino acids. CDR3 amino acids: CASKDREGTEAFF. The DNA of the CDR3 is TGTGCCAGCAAGGACAGGGAAGGCACTGAAGCTTTCTTT.

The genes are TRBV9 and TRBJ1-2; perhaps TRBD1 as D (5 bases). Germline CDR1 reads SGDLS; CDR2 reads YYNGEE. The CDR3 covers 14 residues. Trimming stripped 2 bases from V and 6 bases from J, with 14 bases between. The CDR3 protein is CASSVYGTPDGYTF. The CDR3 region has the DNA TGTGCCAGCAGCGTTTACGGGACGCCGGATGGCTACACCTTC.

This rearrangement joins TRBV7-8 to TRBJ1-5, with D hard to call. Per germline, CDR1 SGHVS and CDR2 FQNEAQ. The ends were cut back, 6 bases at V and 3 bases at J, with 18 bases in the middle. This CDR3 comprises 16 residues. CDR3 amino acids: CASRDPTGGDNQPQHF. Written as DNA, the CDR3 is TGTGCCAGCAGAGATCCTACCGGTGGGGACAATCAGCCCCAGCATTTT.

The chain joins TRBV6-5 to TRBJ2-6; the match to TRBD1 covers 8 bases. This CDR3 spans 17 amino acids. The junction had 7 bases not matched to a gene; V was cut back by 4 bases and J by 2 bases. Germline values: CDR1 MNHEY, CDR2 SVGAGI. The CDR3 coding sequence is TGTGCCAGCAGTTCCCACGTCAGGGGGCCTGGGGCCAACGTCCTGACTTTC. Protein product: CASSSHVRGPGANVLTF.

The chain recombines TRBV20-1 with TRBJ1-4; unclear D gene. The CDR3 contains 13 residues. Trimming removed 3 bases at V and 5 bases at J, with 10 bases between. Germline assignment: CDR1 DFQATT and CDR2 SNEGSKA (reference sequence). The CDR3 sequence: CSASRGLNEKLFF. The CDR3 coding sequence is TGCAGTGCTAGTCGCGGATTAAATGAAAAACTGTTTTTT.

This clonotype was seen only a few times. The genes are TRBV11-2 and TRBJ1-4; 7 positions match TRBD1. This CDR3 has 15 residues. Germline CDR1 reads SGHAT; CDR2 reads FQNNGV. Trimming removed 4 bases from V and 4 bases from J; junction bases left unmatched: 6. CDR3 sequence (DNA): TGTGCCAGCAGCTCGCGGGACAGCTATAATGAAAAACTGTTTTTT. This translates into CASSSRDSYNEKLFF.

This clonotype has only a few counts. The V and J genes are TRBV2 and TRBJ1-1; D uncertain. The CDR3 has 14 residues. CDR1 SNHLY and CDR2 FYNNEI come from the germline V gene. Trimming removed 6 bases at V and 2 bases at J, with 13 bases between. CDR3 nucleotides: TGTGCCAGCAGCACCCTACAAGGAAACACTGAAGCTTTCTTT. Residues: CASSTLQGNTEAFF.

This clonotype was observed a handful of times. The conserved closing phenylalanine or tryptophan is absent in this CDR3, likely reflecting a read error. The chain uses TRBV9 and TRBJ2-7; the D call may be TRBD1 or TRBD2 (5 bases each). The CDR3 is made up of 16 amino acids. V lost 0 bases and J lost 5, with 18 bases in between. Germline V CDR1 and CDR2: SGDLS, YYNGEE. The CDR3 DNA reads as TGTGCCAGCAGCGTAGGCCCCGGGACGGTGATAGACGAGCAGTACCTC. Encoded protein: CASSVGPGTVIDEQYL.

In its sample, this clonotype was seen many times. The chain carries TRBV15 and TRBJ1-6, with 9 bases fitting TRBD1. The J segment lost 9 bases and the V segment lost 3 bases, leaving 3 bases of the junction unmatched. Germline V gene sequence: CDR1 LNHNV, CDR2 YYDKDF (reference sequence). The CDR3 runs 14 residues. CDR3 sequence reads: CATSSGTGSSPLHF. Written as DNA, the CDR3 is TGTGCCACCAGCAGTGGGACAGGGAGTTCACCCCTCCACTTT.

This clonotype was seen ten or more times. The CDR3 bases are TGTGCCAGCAGCTTGGAACAGGGGTACGAGCAGTACTTC. Its translation: CASSLEQGYEQYF. The rearrangement uses TRBV7-6 and TRBJ2-7, with 7 bases that match TRBD1. Trimming cost V 3 bases and J 4 bases; bases outside gene matches: 3. The CDR3 is 13 residues long. Germline V gene data show CDR1 as SGHVS and CDR2 as FNYEAQ.

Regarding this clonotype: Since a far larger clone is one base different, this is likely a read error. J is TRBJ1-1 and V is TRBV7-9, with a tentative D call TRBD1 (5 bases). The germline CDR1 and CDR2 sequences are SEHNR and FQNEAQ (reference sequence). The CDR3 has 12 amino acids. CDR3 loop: CAGSLRGTEAFF. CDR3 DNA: TGTGCCGGCAGCTTGAGGGGTACTGAAGCTTTCTTT.

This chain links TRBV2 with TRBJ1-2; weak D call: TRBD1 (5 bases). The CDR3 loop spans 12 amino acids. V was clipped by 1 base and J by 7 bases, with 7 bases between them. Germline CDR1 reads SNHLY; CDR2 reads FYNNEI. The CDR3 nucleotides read TGTGCCAGCAGTGAAGGGGGCTTTGGCTACACCTTC. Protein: CASSEGGFGYTF.

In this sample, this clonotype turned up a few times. CDR3 in amino acids: CASRYRGSTGELFF. For the CDR3, the DNA is TGTGCCAGCAGATACAGGGGAAGCACCGGGGAGCTGTTTTTT. The chain combines TRBV14 with TRBJ2-2, with 7 bases aligning to TRBD1. With 6 bases clipped from V and 4 bases from J, the junction kept 5 bases outside the gene matches. Per germline, CDR1 SGHDN and CDR2 FVKESK. This CDR3 is 14 amino acids long.

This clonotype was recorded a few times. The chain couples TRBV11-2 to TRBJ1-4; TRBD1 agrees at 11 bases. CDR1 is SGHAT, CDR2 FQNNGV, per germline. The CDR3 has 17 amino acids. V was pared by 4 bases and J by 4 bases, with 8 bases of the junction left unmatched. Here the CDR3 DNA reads TGTGCCAGCAGCTCACGGGACAGGGGGGTATATAATGAAAAACTGTTTTTT. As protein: CASSSRDRGVYNEKLFF.

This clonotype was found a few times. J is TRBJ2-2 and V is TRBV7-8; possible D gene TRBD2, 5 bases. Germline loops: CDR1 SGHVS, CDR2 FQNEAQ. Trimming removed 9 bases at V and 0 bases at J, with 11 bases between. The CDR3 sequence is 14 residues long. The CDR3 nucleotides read TGTGCCAGTCTTGGACTCGCGAACACCGGGGAGCTGTTTTTT. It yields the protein CASLGLANTGELFF.

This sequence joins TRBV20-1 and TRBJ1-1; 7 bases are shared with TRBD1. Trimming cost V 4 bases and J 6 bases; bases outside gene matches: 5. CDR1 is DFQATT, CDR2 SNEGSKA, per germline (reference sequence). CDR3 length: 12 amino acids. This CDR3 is CSATTGSAEAFF. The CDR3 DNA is TGCAGTGCTACGACAGGGTCCGCTGAAGCTTTCTTT.

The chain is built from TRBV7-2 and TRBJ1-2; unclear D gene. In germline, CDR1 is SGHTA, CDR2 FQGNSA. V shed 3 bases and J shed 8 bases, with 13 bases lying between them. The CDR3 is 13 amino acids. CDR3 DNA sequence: TGTGCCAGCAGCTTTTTACAGCAAGAGGGCTACACCTTC. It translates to CASSFLQQEGYTF.

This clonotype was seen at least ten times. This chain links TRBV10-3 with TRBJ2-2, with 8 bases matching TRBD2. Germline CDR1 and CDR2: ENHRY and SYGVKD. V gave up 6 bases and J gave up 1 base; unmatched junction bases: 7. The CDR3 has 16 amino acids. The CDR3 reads CAISQRTSRNTGELFF. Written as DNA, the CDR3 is TGTGCCATCAGCCAAAGGACTAGCAGGAACACCGGGGAGCTGTTTTTT.